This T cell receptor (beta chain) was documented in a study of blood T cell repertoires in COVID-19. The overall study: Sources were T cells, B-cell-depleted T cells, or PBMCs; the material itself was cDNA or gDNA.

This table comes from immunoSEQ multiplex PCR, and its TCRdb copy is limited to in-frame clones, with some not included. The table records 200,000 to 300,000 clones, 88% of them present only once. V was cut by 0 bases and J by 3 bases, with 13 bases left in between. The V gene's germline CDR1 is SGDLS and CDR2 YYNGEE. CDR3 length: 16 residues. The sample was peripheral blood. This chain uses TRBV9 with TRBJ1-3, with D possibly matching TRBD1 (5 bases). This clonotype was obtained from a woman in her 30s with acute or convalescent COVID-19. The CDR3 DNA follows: TGTGCCAGCAGCGTAGCCGGGCAGGGATTTGGAAACACCATATATTTT. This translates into CASSVAGQGFGNTIYF.